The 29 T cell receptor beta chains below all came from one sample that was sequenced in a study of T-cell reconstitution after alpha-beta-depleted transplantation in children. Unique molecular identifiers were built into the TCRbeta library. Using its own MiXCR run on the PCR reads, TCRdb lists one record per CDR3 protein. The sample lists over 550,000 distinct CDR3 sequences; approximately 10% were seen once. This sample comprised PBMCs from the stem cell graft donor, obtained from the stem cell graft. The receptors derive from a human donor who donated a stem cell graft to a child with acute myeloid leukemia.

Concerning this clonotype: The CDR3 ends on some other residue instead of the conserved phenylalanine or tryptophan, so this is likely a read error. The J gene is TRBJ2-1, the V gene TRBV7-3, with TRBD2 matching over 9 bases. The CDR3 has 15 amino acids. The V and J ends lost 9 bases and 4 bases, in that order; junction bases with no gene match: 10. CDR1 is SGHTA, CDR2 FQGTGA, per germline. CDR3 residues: CASRRSGGEYNEQFS. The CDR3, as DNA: TGTGCCAGTCGACGTAGCGGGGGAGAATACAATGAGCAGTTCTCC.

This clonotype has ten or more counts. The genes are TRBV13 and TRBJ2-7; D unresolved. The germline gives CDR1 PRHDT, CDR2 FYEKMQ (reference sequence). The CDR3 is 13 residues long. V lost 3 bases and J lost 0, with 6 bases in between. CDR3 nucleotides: TGTGCCAGCAGCTTCCAGAGCTCCTACGAGCAGTACTTC. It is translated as CASSFQSSYEQYF.

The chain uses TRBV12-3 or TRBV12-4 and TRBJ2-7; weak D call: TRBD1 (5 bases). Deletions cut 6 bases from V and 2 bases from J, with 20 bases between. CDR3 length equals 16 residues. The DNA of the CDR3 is TGTGCCAGCAGACCACACCCAGGGCCGGGTGCCTACGAGCAGTACTTC. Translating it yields CASRPHPGPGAYEQYF.

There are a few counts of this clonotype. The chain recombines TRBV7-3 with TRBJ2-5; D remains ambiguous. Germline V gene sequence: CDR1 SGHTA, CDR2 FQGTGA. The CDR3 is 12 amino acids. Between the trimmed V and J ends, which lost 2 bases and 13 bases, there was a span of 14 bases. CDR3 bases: TGTGCCAGCAGCTTAGCTGGCGGACCGTTGTACTTC. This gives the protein CASSLAGGPLYF.

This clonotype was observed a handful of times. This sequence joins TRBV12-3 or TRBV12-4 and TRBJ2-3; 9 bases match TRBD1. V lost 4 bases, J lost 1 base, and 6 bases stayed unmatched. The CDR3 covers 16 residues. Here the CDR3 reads CASSSWDRVGTDTQYF. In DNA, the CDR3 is TGTGCCAGCAGTTCCTGGGACAGGGTGGGCACAGATACGCAGTATTTT.

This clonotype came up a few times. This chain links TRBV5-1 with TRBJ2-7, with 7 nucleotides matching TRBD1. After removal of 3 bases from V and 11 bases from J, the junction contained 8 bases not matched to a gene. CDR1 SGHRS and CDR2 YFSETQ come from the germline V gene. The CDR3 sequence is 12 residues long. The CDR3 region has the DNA TGCGCCAGCAGCTGGGGACAGTCAGAGGAGTACTTC. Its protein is CASSWGQSEEYF.

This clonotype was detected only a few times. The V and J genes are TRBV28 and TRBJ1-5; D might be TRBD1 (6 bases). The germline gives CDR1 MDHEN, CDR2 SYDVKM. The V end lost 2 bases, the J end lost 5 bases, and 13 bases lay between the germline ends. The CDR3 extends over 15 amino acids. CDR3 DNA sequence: TGTGCCAGCAGTTTACACCAGACAGGCGATCAGCCCCAGCATTTT. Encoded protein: CASSLHQTGDQPQHF.

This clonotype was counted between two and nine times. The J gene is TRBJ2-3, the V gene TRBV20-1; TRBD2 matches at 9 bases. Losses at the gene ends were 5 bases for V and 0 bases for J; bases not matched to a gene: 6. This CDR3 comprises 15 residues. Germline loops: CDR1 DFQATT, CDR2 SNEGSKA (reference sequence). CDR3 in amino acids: CSAPRLAVSTDTQYF. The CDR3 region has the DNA TGCAGTGCTCCACGACTAGCGGTTAGCACAGATACGCAGTATTTT.

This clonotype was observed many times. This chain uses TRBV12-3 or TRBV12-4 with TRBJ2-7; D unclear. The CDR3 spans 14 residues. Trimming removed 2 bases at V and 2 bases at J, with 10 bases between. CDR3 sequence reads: CASSLLWAPYEQYF. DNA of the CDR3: TGTGCCAGCAGTTTATTATGGGCCCCCTACGAGCAGTACTTC.

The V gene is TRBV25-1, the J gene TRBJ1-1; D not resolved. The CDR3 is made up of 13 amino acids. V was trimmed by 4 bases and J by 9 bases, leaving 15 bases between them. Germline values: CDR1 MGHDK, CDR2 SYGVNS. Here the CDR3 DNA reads TGTGCCAGCAGTGCTAATGAAGGGTCAAAAGCTTTCTTT. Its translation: CASSANEGSKAFF.

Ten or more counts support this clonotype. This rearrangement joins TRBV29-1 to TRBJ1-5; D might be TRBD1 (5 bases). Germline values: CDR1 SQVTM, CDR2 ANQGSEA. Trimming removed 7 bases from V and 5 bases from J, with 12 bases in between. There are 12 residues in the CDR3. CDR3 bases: TGCAGCGCCGGGTCGGGGGATCAGCCCCAGCATTTT. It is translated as CSAGSGDQPQHF.

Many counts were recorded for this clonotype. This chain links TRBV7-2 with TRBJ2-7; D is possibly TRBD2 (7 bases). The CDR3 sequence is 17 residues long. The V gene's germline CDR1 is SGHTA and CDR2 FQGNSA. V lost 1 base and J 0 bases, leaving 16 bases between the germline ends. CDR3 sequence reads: CASSLEGTGRGSYEQYF. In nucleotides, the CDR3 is TGTGCCAGCAGCTTAGAGGGAACAGGGAGGGGCTCCTACGAGCAGTACTTC.

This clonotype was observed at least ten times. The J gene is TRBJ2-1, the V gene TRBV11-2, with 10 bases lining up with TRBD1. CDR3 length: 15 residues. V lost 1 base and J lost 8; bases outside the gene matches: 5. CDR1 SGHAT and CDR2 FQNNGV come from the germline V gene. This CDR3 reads CASSLARDRGHEQFF. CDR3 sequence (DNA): TGTGCCAGCAGCTTAGCACGGGACAGGGGCCATGAGCAGTTCTTC.

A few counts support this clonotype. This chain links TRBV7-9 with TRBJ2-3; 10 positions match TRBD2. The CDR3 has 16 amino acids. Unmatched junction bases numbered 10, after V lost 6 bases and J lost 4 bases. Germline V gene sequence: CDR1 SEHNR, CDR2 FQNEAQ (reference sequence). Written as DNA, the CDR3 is TGTGCCAGCAGAACAACTAGCGGGATCTCCCCAGATACGCAGTATTTT. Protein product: CASRTTSGISPDTQYF. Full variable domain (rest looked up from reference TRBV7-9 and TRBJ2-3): DTGVSQNPRHKITKRGQNVTFRCDPISEHNRLYWYRQTLGQGPEFLTYFQNEAQLEKSRLLSDRFSAERPKGSFSTLEIQRTEQGDSAMYLCASRTTSGISPDTQYFGPGTRLTVL.

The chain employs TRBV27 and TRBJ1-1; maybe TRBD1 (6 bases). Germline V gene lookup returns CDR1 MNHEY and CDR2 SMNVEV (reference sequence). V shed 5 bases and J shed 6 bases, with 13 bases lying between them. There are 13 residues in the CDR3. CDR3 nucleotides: TGTGCCAGCAGTCATTCGGGGGGCGCTGAAGCTTTCTTT. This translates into CASSHSGGAEAFF.

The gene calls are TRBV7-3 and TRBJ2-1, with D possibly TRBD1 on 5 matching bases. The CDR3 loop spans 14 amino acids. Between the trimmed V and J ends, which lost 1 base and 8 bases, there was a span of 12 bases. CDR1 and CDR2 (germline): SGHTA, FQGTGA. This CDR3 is CASSLNNAGHEQFF. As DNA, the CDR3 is TGTGCCAGCAGCTTAAATAACGCAGGGCATGAGCAGTTCTTC.

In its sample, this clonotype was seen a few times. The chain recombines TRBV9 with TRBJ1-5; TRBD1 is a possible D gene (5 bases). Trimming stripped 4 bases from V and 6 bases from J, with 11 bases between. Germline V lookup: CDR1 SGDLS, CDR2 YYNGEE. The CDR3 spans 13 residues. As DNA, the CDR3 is TGTGCCAGCAGCCCGGGGGATCTTCAGCCCCAGCATTTT. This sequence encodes CASSPGDLQPQHF.

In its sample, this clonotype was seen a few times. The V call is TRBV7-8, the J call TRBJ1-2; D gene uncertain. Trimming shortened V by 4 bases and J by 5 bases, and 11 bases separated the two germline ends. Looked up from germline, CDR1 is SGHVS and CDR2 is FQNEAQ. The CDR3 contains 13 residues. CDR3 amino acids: CASSSAEGYGYTF. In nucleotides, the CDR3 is TGTGCCAGCAGCTCCGCGGAAGGTTATGGCTACACCTTC. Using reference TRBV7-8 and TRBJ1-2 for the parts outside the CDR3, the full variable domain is GAGVSQSPRYKVAKRGQDVALRCDPISGHVSLFWYQQALGQGPEFLTYFQNEAQLDKSGLPSDRFFAERPEGSVSTLKIQRTQQEDSAVYLCASSSAEGYGYTFGSGTRLTVV.

CDR3 amino acids: CASSLSLTSSFGGVTDTQYF. Here the CDR3 DNA reads TGCGCCAGCAGCCTGAGTTTAACTAGCTCCTTTGGTGGGGTTACAGATACGCAGTATTTT. V usage is TRBV5-1 and J usage is TRBJ2-3; a possible D gene is TRBD2 (6 bases). Trimming pared 4 bases from V and 3 bases from J, leaving 30 bases between. The CDR3 is made up of 20 amino acids. Germline V lookup: CDR1 SGHRS, CDR2 YFSETQ.

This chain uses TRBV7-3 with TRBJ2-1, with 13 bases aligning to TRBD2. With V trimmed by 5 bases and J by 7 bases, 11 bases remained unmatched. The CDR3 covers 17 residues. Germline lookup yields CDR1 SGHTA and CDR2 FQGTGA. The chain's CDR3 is CASSPGLAGAPGNEQFF. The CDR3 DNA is TGTGCCAGCAGCCCCGGACTAGCGGGAGCCCCGGGGAATGAGCAGTTCTTC.

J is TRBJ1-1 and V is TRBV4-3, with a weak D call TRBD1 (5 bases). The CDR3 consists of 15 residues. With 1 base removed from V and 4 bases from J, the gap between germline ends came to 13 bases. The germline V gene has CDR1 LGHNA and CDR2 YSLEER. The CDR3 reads CASSQGLSGGTEAFF. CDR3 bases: TGCGCCAGCAGCCAAGGTCTCAGCGGGGGCACTGAAGCTTTCTTT.

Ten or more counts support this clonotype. CDR3 sequence reads: CASSPRSTGANVLTF. The CDR3 DNA follows: TGTGCCAGCAGCCCCCGATCCACTGGGGCCAACGTCCTGACTTTC. The gene calls are TRBV28 and TRBJ2-6; D remains ambiguous. V was cut by 6 bases and J by 2 bases, with 11 bases left in between. Germline lookup yields CDR1 MDHEN and CDR2 SYDVKM. This CDR3 has 15 amino acids. Filled out from reference TRBV28 and TRBJ2-6, the complete variable domain reads DVKVTQSSRYLVKRTGEKVFLECVQDMDHENMFWYRQDPGLGLRLIYFSYDVKMKEKGDIPEGYSVSREKKERFSLILESASTNQTSMYLCASSPRSTGANVLTFGAGSRLTVL.

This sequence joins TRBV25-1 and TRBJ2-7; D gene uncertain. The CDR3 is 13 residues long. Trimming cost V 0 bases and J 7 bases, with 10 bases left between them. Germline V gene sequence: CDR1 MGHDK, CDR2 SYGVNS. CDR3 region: CASSEYGLPEQYF. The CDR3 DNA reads TGTGCCAGCAGTGAATACGGGCTCCCAGAGCAGTACTTC.

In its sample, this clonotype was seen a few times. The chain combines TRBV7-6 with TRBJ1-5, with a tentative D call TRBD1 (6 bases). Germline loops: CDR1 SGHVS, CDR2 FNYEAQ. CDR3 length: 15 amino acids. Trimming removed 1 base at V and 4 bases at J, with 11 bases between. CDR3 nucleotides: TGTGCCAGCAGCTTAGGCGGGGGGCCTAATCAGCCCCAGCATTTT. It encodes CASSLGGGPNQPQHF. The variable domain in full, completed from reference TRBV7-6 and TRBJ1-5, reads GAGVSQSPRYKVTKRGQDVALRCDPISGHVSLYWYRQALGQGPEFLTYFNYEAQQDKSGLPNDRFSAERPEGSISTLTIQRTEQRDSAMYRCASSLGGGPNQPQHFGDGTRLSIL.

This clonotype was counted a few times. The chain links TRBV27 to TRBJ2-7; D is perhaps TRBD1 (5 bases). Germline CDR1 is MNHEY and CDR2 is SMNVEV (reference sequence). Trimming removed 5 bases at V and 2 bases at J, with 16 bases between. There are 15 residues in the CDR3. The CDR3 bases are TGTGCCAGCAGTCTCGTTTCGGCAGGGACCTACGAGCAGTACTTC. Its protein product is CASSLVSAGTYEQYF.

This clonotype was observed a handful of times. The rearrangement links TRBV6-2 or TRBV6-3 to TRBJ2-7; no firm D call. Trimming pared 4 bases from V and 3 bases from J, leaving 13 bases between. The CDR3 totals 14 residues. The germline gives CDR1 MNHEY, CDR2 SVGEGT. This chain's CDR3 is CASSLVTGYYEQYF. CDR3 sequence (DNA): TGTGCCAGCAGTTTGGTGACTGGCTACTACGAGCAGTACTTC.

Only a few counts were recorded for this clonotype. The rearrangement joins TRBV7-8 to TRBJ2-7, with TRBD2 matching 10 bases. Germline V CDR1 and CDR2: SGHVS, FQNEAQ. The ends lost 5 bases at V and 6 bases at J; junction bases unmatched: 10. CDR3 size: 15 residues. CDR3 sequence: CASSRTSGDFGEQYF. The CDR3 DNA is TGTGCCAGCAGCCGGACTAGCGGAGACTTTGGCGAGCAGTACTTC.

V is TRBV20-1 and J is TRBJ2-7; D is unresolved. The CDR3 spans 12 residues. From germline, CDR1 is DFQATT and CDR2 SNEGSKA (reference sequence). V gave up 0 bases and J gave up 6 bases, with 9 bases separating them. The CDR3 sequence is CSARDKGSEQYF. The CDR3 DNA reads TGCAGTGCTAGAGATAAAGGGTCCGAGCAGTACTTC.

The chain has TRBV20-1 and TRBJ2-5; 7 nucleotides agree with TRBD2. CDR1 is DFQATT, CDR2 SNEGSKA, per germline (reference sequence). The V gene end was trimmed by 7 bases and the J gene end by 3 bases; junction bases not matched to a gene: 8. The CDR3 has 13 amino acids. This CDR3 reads CSVGGLREETQYF. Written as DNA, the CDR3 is TGCAGTGTGGGGGGACTACGGGAAGAGACCCAGTACTTC.